Presented here are 2 T cell receptor beta chains from one specimen sequenced in a study of T cells after yellow fever vaccination (dated by TCRdb to the late 2010s). Libraries came from 5' RACE. Sequencing relied on an Illumina HiSeq 2500. TCRdb trimmed public reads at Q25 via fastp, called clones via MiXCR and kept in-frame beta chains. Entries that share a CDR3 protein sequence are merged under the most common genes and DNA. The sample table records approximately 550,000 distinct CDR3 sequences; 15% to 20% of these occur just once. The ten biggest clones cover over 11% of the sample. Per the publication, the treatment or condition label means: live attenuated yellow fever vaccine strain. The material sequenced was PBMCs, taken 15 days after the yellow fever booster vaccination. These TCRs come from a man younger than 45 who received the YFV17D yellow fever vaccine.

The chain is built from TRBV4-3 and TRBJ2-2, with TRBD2 matching over 10 bases. The CDR3 runs to 16 residues. After removal of 4 bases from V and 1 base from J, the junction contained 3 bases not matched to a gene. CDR1 and CDR2 (germline): LGHNA, YSLEER. CDR3 sequence reads: CASSLLAGENTGELFF. DNA of the CDR3: TGCGCCAGCAGCCTCCTAGCGGGAGAGAACACCGGGGAGCTGTTTTTT.

This clonotype came up a few times. CDR3 DNA sequence: TGTGCCAGCAGTGAAGCAGGTAGCGGGAGCAAGAATGAGCAGTTCTTC. This gives the protein CASSEAGSGSKNEQFF. This chain uses TRBV27 with TRBJ2-1; TRBD2 matches 9 bases. V gave up 5 bases and J gave up 7 bases; unmatched junction bases: 12. CDR1 MNHEY and CDR2 SMNVEV come from the germline V gene (reference sequence). CDR3 length equals 16 residues.